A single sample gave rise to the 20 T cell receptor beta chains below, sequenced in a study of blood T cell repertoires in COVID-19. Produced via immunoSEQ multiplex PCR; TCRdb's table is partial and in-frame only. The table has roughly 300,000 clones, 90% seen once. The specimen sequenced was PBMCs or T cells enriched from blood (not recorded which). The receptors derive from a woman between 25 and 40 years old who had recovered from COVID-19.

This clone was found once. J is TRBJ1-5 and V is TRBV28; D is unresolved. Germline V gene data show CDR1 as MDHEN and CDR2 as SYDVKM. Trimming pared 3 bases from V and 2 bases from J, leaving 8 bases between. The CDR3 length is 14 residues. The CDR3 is CASSFRSGNQPQHF. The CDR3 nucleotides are TGTGCCAGCAGTTTTAGGAGTGGCAATCAGCCCCAGCATTTT.

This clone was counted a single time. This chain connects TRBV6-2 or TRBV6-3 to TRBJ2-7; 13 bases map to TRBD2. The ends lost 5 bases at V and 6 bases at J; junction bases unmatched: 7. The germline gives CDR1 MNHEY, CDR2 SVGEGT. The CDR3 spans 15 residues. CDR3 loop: CASSRGLAGVSEQYF. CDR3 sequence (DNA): TGTGCCAGCAGTCGAGGACTAGCGGGAGTAAGCGAGCAGTACTTC.

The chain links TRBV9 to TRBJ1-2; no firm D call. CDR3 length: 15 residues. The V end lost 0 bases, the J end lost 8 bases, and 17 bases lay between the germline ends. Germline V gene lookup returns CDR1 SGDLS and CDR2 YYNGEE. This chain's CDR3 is CASSVESRDSGGYTF. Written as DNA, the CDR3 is TGTGCCAGCAGCGTAGAGTCCCGGGATTCGGGGGGCTACACCTTC. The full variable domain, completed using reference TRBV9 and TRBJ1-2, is DSGVTQTPKHLITATGQRVTLRCSPRSGDLSVYWYQQSLDQGLQFLIQYYNGEERAKGNILERFSAQQFPDLHSELNLSSLELGDSALYFCASSVESRDSGGYTFGSGTRLTVV.

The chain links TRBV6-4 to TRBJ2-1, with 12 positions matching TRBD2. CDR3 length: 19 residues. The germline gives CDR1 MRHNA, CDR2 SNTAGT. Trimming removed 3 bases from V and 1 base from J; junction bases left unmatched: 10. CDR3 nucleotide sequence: TGTGCCAGCAGTGATGAGGAGCAGACTAGCGGGGGTTCCTACAATGAGCAGTTCTTC. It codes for CASSDEEQTSGGSYNEQFF.

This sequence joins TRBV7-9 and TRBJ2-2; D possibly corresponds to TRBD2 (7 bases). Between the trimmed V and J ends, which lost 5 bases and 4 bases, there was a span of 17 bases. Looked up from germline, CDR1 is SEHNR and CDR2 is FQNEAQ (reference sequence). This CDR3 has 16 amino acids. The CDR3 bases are TGTGCCAGCAGCCCCCGGTTAGGGGGGGTCACCGGGGAGCTGTTTTTT. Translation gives CASSPRLGGVTGELFF.

The CDR3 DNA reads TGTGCCAGCAGCTTGGGAGCAACGAGCACAGATACGCAGTATTTT. Translating it yields CASSLGATSTDTQYF. This rearrangement joins TRBV5-6 to TRBJ2-3, with no clear D. The V and J ends lost 0 bases and 0 bases respectively, with 8 bases between them. CDR1 SGHDT and CDR2 YYEEEE come from the germline V gene. This CDR3 is 15 amino acids long.

The CDR3 protein is CASSLRRGQFNEKLFF. DNA for the CDR3: TGTGCCAGCAGTTTAAGGCGGGGACAGTTTAATGAAAAACTGTTTTTT. The chain combines TRBV28 with TRBJ1-4, with TRBD1 matching 7 bases. CDR1 MDHEN and CDR2 SYDVKM come from the germline V gene. The V segment lost 2 bases and the J segment 4 bases; nucleotides outside the gene matches: 7. The CDR3 runs 16 residues.

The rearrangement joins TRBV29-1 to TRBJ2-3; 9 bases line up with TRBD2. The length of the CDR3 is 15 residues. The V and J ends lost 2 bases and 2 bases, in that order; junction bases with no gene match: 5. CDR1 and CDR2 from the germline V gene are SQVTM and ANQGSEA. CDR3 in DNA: TGCAGCGTTGAACGTTCTAGCGGGACCACAGATACGCAGTATTTT. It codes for CSVERSSGTTDTQYF.

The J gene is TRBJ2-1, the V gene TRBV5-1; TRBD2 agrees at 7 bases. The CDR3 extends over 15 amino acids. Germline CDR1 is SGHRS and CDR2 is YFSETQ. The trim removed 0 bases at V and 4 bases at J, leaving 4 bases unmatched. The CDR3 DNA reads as TGCGCCAGCAGCTTGGGGGGAGCGGGGTACAATGAGCAGTTCTTC. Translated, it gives CASSLGGAGYNEQFF.

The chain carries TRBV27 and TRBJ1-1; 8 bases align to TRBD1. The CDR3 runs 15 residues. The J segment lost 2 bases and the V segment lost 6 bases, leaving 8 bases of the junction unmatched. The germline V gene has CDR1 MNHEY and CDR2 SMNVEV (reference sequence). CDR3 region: CASRDLGQGNTEAFF. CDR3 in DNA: TGTGCCAGCAGAGATCTCGGACAGGGAAACACTGAAGCTTTCTTT.

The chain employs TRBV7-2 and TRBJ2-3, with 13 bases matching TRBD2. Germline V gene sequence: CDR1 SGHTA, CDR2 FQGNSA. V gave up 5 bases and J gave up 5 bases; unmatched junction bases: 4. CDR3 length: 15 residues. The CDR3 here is CASSLTSGREDTQYF. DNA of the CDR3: TGTGCCAGCAGCCTAACTAGCGGGAGGGAAGATACGCAGTATTTT. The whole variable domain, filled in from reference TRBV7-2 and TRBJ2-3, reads GAGVSQSPSNKVTEKGKDVELRCDPISGHTALYWYRQSLGQGLEFLIYFQGNSAPDKSGLPSDRFSAERTGGSVSTLTIQRTQQEDSAVYLCASSLTSGREDTQYFGPGTRLTVL.

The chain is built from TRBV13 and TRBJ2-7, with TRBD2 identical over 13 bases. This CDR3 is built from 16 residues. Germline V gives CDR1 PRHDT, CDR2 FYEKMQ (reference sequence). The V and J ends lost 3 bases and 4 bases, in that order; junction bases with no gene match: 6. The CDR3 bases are TGTGCCAGCAGCTTCCGGACTAGCGGGAGCACGTACGAGCAGTACTTC. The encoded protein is CASSFRTSGSTYEQYF.

The DNA of the CDR3 is TGTGCCAGCAGCCTGAGGAGTTTAGCGGTCCAAGAGACCCAGTACTTC. This sequence encodes CASSLRSLAVQETQYF. The chain carries TRBV3-1 (or the pseudogene TRBV3-2) and TRBJ2-5; weak D call: TRBD2 (6 bases). The CDR3 runs 16 residues. Per germline, CDR1 LGHDT and CDR2 YNNKEL (reference sequence). Trimming shortened V by 4 bases and J by 1 base, and 16 bases separated the two germline ends.

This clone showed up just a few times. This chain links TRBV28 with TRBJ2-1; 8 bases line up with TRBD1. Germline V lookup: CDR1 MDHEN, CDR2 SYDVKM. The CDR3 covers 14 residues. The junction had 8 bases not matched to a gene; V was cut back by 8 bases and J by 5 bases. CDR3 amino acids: CASWMGQANNEQFF. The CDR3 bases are TGTGCCAGCTGGATGGGACAGGCAAACAATGAGCAGTTCTTC.

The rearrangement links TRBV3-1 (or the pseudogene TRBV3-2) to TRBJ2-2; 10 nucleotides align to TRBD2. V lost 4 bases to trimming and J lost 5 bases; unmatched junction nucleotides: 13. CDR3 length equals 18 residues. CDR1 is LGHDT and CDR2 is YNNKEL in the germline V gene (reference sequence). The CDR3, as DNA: TGTGCCAGCAGCCCCCAGTGGGGGGCTAGCGGGAGTACCGGGGAGCTGTTTTTT. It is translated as CASSPQWGASGSTGELFF.

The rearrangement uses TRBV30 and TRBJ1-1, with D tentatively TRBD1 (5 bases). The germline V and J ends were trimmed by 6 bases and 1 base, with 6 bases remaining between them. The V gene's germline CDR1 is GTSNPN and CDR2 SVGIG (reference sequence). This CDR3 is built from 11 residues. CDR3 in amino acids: CACGQNTEAFF. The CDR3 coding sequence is TGTGCCTGCGGACAGAACACTGAAGCTTTCTTT.

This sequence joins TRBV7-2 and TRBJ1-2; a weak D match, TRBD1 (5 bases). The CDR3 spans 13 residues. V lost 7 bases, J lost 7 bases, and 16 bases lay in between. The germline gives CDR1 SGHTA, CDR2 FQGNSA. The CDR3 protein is CASTPRGVGGYTF. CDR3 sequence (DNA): TGTGCCAGCACGCCCCGGGGGGTCGGTGGCTACACCTTC.

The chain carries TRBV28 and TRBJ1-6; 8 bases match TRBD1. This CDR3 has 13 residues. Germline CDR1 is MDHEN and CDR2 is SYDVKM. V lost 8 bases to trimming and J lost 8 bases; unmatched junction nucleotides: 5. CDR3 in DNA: TGTGCCAGCCTCGGACAGGGAGATTCACCCCTCCACTTT. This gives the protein CASLGQGDSPLHF.

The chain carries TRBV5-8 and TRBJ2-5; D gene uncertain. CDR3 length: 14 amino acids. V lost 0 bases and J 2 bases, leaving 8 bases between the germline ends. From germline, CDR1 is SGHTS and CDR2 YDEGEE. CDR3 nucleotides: TGTGCCAGCAGCTTGGGGTCAGGACAAGAGACCCAGTACTTC. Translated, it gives CASSLGSGQETQYF.

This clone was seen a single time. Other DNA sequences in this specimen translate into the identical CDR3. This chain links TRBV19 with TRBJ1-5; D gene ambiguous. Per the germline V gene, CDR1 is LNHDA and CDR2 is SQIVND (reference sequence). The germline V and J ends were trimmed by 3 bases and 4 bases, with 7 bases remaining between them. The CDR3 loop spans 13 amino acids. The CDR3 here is CASSIGRNQPQHF. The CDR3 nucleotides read TGTGCCAGTAGTATCGGCAGGAATCAGCCCCAGCATTTT.